Here is one T cell receptor (beta chain) with its context. Its antigen is still unknown. The sample originates from a study of T cell responses to AZD1222 COVID-19 vaccine. Study-level background: Second-dose intervals of approximately 4 or approximately 12 weeks were pooled. Points from the study as a whole: Just a handful of AZD1222 recipients were seropositive at baseline.

This CDR3 spans 11 amino acids. V was trimmed by 6 bases and J by 3 bases, leaving 6 bases between them. Sequencing used immunoSEQ multiplex PCR; TCRdb keeps in-frame clones, though not all of them. The table shows around 130,000 clones, with nearly 95% occurring only once. Sample: peripheral blood, taken on day 0 of AZD1222 vaccination. The genes are TRBV12-3 or TRBV12-4 and TRBJ2-7; D is undetermined. The TCR comes from an adult in good health. The CDR3 DNA is TGTGCCAGCAGCAACAACTACGAGCAGTACTTC. It specifies CASSNNYEQYF.